The next 21 T cell receptor beta chains were all read from a single sample in a study of technical replicates of blood from a few donors (TCRdb year 2017). The protocol used for the library was the immunoSEQ multiplex PCR assay. TCRdb obtained this table from immuneACCESS and retained in-frame rearrangements with V and J assigned. These tables miss some clones; where compared with another copy, unresolved V genes account for less than half of the shortfall, and the remainder is unexplained. Present in this sample are roughly 72,000 clones, 96% of which were seen just once. The ten largest clones capture about 0.3% of the sample. Sequenced material: T cells isolated from PBMCs. These receptors all stem from a human donor in good health.

This chain uses TRBV19 with TRBJ2-2, with TRBD2 identical over 8 bases. J lost 4 bases, V lost 5 bases, and 18 bases had no gene match. Germline V gene sequence: CDR1 LNHDA, CDR2 SQIVND (reference sequence). The CDR3 loop spans 19 amino acids. CDR3 in DNA: TGTGCCAGTAGTTCCCGCGGAGCGGGAGAAAGGGCTTTCACCGGGGAGCTGTTTTTT. Protein sequence: CASSSRGAGERAFTGELFF.

The V and J genes are TRBV13 and TRBJ2-2; no reliable D call. Germline lookup yields CDR1 PRHDT and CDR2 FYEKMQ (reference sequence). The CDR3 is 14 residues long. V dropped 0 bases and J dropped 2 bases, with 4 bases sitting between them. CDR3 protein: CASSLGANTGELFF. The CDR3, as DNA: TGTGCCAGCAGCTTAGGGGCTAACACCGGGGAGCTGTTTTTT.

This clone has just a few counts. The rearrangement uses TRBV28 and TRBJ2-1; 9 bases align to TRBD2. Germline CDR1 is MDHEN and CDR2 is SYDVKM. The V segment lost 2 bases and the J segment 1 base; nucleotides outside the gene matches: 9. The CDR3 has 18 residues. As DNA, the CDR3 is TGTGCCAGCAGTTTACTTGGTGCGGGAGGGGGGTCCTACAATGAGCAGTTCTTC. Its translation: CASSLLGAGGGSYNEQFF.

The genes are TRBV28 and TRBJ2-3; 8 bases map to TRBD2. This CDR3 is 16 amino acids long. From germline, CDR1 is MDHEN and CDR2 SYDVKM. After removal of 1 base from V and 6 bases from J, the junction contained 9 bases not matched to a gene. The CDR3 protein is CASSLYPLREEDTQYF. CDR3 in DNA: TGTGCCAGCAGTTTATACCCCTTGCGGGAGGAGGATACGCAGTATTTT. The full variable domain, with the rest looked up from reference TRBV28 and TRBJ2-3, is DVKVTQSSRYLVKRTGEKVFLECVQDMDHENMFWYRQDPGLGLRLIYFSYDVKMKEKGDIPEGYSVSREKKERFSLILESASTNQTSMYLCASSLYPLREEDTQYFGPGTRLTVL.

This clone was seen once. The genes are TRBV7-9 and TRBJ2-7, with no clear D. The CDR3 spans 12 residues. The germline V gene has CDR1 SEHNR and CDR2 FQNEAQ (reference sequence). V was pared by 3 bases and J by 3 bases, with 6 bases between. In DNA, the CDR3 is TGTGCCAGCAGCTTTCAGAACTACGAGCAGTACTTC. Protein product: CASSFQNYEQYF.

The chain carries TRBV10-3 and TRBJ2-6; D might be TRBD1 (6 bases). V lost 7 bases, J lost 1 base, and 14 bases lay in between. Germline V CDR1 and CDR2: ENHRY, SYGVKD. This CDR3 spans 16 amino acids. The CDR3, as DNA: TGTGCCATCACTCCCTCAGGGGATTCTGGGGCCAACGTCCTGACTTTC. Amino acid sequence: CAITPSGDSGANVLTF.

This clone is a singleton in its sample. The J gene is TRBJ2-7, the V gene TRBV7-9; D gene unclear. CDR1 SEHNR and CDR2 FQNEAQ come from the germline V gene (reference sequence). V was cut by 4 bases and J by 2 bases, with 6 bases left in between. The CDR3 is 12 residues long. The CDR3 sequence: CASSSATYEQYF. The CDR3 DNA is TGTGCCAGCAGCTCAGCCACCTACGAGCAGTACTTC.

V usage is TRBV5-1 and J usage is TRBJ2-3, with TRBD2 matching 12 bases. In germline, CDR1 is SGHRS, CDR2 YFSETQ. The CDR3 covers 21 residues. After removal of 0 bases from V and 4 bases from J, the junction contained 18 bases not matched to a gene. The CDR3 loop reads CASSLALGEGWTSGTSDTQYF. The CDR3 DNA sequence: TGCGCCAGCAGCTTGGCCTTAGGGGAGGGTTGGACTAGCGGGACATCAGATACGCAGTATTTT.

Only one count was recorded for this clone. J is TRBJ1-4 and V is TRBV15; possible D gene TRBD1, 5 bases. Germline V gene data show CDR1 as LNHNV and CDR2 as YYDKDF (reference sequence). The CDR3 length is 14 residues. V gave up 1 base and J gave up 3 bases, with 6 bases separating them. The CDR3 sequence: CATSRGQPNEKLFF. Here the CDR3 DNA reads TGTGCCACCAGCAGAGGACAGCCTAATGAAAAACTGTTTTTT.

J is TRBJ1-1 and V is TRBV7-9; D might be TRBD1 (6 bases). The CDR3 length is 15 residues. Per the germline V gene, CDR1 is SEHNR and CDR2 is FQNEAQ (reference sequence). Trimming cost V 1 base and J 3 bases, with 12 bases left between them. The chain's CDR3 is CASSLDRGADTEAFF. The CDR3 bases are TGTGCCAGCAGCTTAGATCGGGGGGCTGACACTGAAGCTTTCTTT.

The chain couples TRBV19 to TRBJ2-5; tentative D call: TRBD2 (5 bases). V was trimmed by 4 bases and J by 2 bases, leaving 11 bases between them. The length of the CDR3 is 14 residues. Germline loops: CDR1 LNHDA, CDR2 SQIVND (reference sequence). CDR3 sequence: CASSKSGGQETQYF. As DNA, the CDR3 is TGTGCCAGTAGTAAAAGCGGAGGTCAAGAGACCCAGTACTTC.

The chain employs TRBV5-4 and TRBJ1-2; 9 nucleotides line up with TRBD1. The CDR3 is 18 residues long. V lost 0 bases and J lost 6; bases outside the gene matches: 15. Per germline, CDR1 SGHNT and CDR2 YYREEE (reference sequence). CDR3 nucleotide sequence: TGTGCCAGCAGCTTGGGCGGGACAGGGCTTTTACGCCAAGATGGCTACACCTTC. Its protein is CASSLGGTGLLRQDGYTF.

The chain carries TRBV9 and TRBJ1-4; 7 nucleotides line up with TRBD1. The junction had 7 bases not matched to a gene; V was cut back by 3 bases and J by 2 bases. Germline V lookup: CDR1 SGDLS, CDR2 YYNGEE. This CDR3 comprises 16 residues. Here the CDR3 DNA reads TGTGCCAGCAGCGCCAGGGGGAAGGGGACTAATGAAAAACTGTTTTTT. It is translated as CASSARGKGTNEKLFF.

This rearrangement joins TRBV27 to TRBJ2-7, with D possibly being TRBD1 (6 bases). Trimming left V 3 bases short and J 6 bases short, with 15 bases between. The CDR3 is 14 residues long. Germline assignment: CDR1 MNHEY and CDR2 SMNVEV (reference sequence). The CDR3 DNA follows: TGTGCCAGCAGTTTGTCCAGGGGAACTGCCGAGCAGTACTTC. It codes for CASSLSRGTAEQYF.

The chain joins TRBV5-6 to TRBJ2-7; 8 nucleotides line up with TRBD1. The CDR3 covers 13 residues. The junction had 2 bases not matched to a gene; V was cut back by 3 bases and J by 3 bases. Germline CDR1 and CDR2: SGHDT and YYEEEE. Here the CDR3 DNA reads TGTGCCAGCAGCTGGACAGGGAACTACGAGCAGTACTTC. Protein sequence: CASSWTGNYEQYF.

The chain employs TRBV19 and TRBJ1-2, with D uncertain. The CDR3 covers 13 residues. V lost 6 bases and J lost 6, with 14 bases in between. Germline CDR1 and CDR2: LNHDA and SQIVND (reference sequence). The DNA for the CDR3 is TGTGCCAGTAGCTCCCCAAGGCGGGATGGCTACACCTTC. Residues: CASSSPRRDGYTF.

The chain joins TRBV11-1 to TRBJ2-7; D gene uncertain. Trimming removed 1 base at V and 2 bases at J, with 9 bases between. Germline loops: CDR1 SGHAT, CDR2 FQDESV (reference sequence). The CDR3 runs to 14 residues. In nucleotides, the CDR3 is TGTGCCAGCAGCTTAGGAGGCAACACCTACGAGCAGTACTTC. Translating it yields CASSLGGNTYEQYF.

The V gene is TRBV9, the J gene TRBJ2-1; TRBD2 aligns across 12 bases. V lost 4 bases and J lost 2; bases outside the gene matches: 4. CDR1 and CDR2 from the germline V gene are SGDLS and YYNGEE. CDR3 length equals 16 residues. The CDR3: CASSPRLAGAYNEQFF. The CDR3, as DNA: TGTGCCAGCAGCCCCCGACTAGCGGGAGCCTACAATGAGCAGTTCTTC.

As DNA, the CDR3 is TGCAGCGTTGGCACCGGGGGACTAGCGGGGACAGATACGCAGTATTTT. Its protein is CSVGTGGLAGTDTQYF. The chain employs TRBV29-1 and TRBJ2-3, with 13 nucleotides matching TRBD2. Per the germline V gene, CDR1 is SQVTM and CDR2 is ANQGSEA. This CDR3 has 16 amino acids. With 4 bases clipped from V and 3 bases from J, the junction kept 7 bases outside the gene matches.

J is TRBJ1-2 and V is TRBV7-2; D is unclear. Germline-derived CDR1 and CDR2 are SGHTA and FQGNSA. The germline V and J ends were trimmed by 3 bases and 4 bases, with 9 bases remaining between them. This CDR3 comprises 13 residues. CDR3 nucleotides: TGTGCCAGCAGCTTGGGCGCGTTCTATGGCTACACCTTC. Encoded protein: CASSLGAFYGYTF.

This chain uses TRBV2 with TRBJ2-2, with 7 bases that match TRBD1. Germline V gene lookup returns CDR1 SNHLY and CDR2 FYNNEI. CDR3 length: 15 amino acids. Unmatched junction bases numbered 3, after V lost 5 bases and J lost 0 bases. The chain's CDR3 is CASSRDRPNTGELFF. DNA for the CDR3: TGTGCCAGCAGTCGGGACAGACCGAACACCGGGGAGCTGTTTTTT.